One sample yielded the 23 T cell receptor beta chains listed below, sequenced in a study of T cell repertoires in cytomegalovirus infection. These receptors have no identified antigens. TCRdb recomputed calls from the reads with MiXCR, one row per CDR3 protein. Of 700,000 to 950,000 distinct CDR3 sequences detected, over 25% appear once; the ten largest clones hold 9.5% to 15%. The material sequenced was cultured CD8+ T cells from PBMCs, taken from culture after CMV antigen stimulation. All receptors derive from a human donor in good health (CMV status not recorded). Some clones in this sample may be carry-over from other donors' samples.

There are many counts of this clonotype. The rearrangement uses TRBV7-8 and TRBJ2-5, with 10 bases fitting TRBD1. Per germline, CDR1 SGHVS and CDR2 FQNEAQ. This CDR3 is built from 17 residues. The V gene end was trimmed by 2 bases and the J gene end by 2 bases; junction bases not matched to a gene: 8. CDR3 DNA sequence: TGTGCCAGCAGCTTAAAATTCCCGGGACAGGGGCAAGAGACCCAGTACTTC. It specifies CASSLKFPGQGQETQYF.

This clonotype was counted only a few times. This chain connects TRBV29-1 to TRBJ1-4; tentative D call: TRBD1 (6 bases). Deletions cut 3 bases from V and 5 bases from J, with 7 bases between. The CDR3 length is 12 residues. Per the germline V gene, CDR1 is SQVTM and CDR2 is ANQGSEA. CDR3 amino acids: CSVEDRNEKLFF. DNA for the CDR3: TGCAGCGTTGAGGACAGAAATGAAAAACTGTTTTTT.

The chain recombines TRBV5-6 with TRBJ2-7, with TRBD1 matching over 8 bases. The V gene's germline CDR1 is SGHDT and CDR2 YYEEEE. The V gene end was trimmed by 0 bases and the J gene end by 5 bases; junction bases not matched to a gene: 4. The CDR3 covers 14 residues. The CDR3 here is CASSLAQGADEQYF. The CDR3 nucleotides are TGTGCCAGCAGCTTGGCCCAGGGGGCCGACGAGCAGTACTTC.

This sequence joins TRBV28 and TRBJ2-7, with D perhaps given as TRBD1 or TRBD2 (5 bases each). Trimming removed 5 bases from V and 0 bases from J, with 14 bases in between. The CDR3 loop spans 15 amino acids. Per the germline V gene, CDR1 is MDHEN and CDR2 is SYDVKM. The CDR3 region is CASSLGPLPSYEQYV. In DNA, the CDR3 is TGTGCCAGCAGTCTGGGACCTCTCCCCTCCTACGAGCAGTACGTC.

This clonotype turned up a few times. The chain employs TRBV4-1 and TRBJ2-7; TRBD1 agrees at 7 bases. With V trimmed by 0 bases and J by 5 bases, 7 bases remained unmatched. The germline gives CDR1 MGHRA, CDR2 YSYEKL. The length of the CDR3 is 15 residues. As DNA, the CDR3 is TGCGCCAGCAGCCAAGATCGCACAGGGGCCAACGAGCAGTACGTC. Residues: CASSQDRTGANEQYV.

This clonotype was seen a handful of times. The chain joins TRBV5-6 to TRBJ1-5; a weak D match, TRBD1 (6 bases). CDR1 SGHDT and CDR2 YYEEEE come from the germline V gene. The CDR3 has 12 amino acids. V was clipped by 4 bases and J by 10 bases, with 12 bases between them. The CDR3 here is CASSAPGGPQHF. The CDR3 DNA is TGTGCCAGCAGCGCTCCGGGGGGCCCCCAGCATTTT. Together with reference TRBV5-6 and TRBJ1-5, the CDR3 gives the full variable domain: DAGVTQSPTHLIKTRGQQVTLRCSPKSGHDTVSWYQQALGQGPQFIFQYYEEEERQRGNFPDRFSGHQFPNYSSELNVNALLLGDSALYLCASSAPGGPQHFGDGTRLSIL.

The chain combines TRBV15 with TRBJ2-5; D unclear. The CDR3 is 14 amino acids. The germline gives CDR1 LNHNV, CDR2 YYDKDF (reference sequence). V lost 8 bases to trimming and J lost 1 base, with 14 bases between them. CDR3: CATGPEAPQETQYF. The CDR3 DNA is TGTGCCACCGGGCCTGAGGCCCCCCAAGAGACCCAGTACTTC.

This clonotype was seen a handful of times. This chain uses TRBV12-5 with TRBJ1-1; D is unresolved. The germline V gene has CDR1 LGHNT and CDR2 FRNRAP. CDR3 size: 12 residues. V was trimmed by 5 bases and J by 4 bases, leaving 8 bases between them. The CDR3 DNA follows: TGTGCTAGTGGTATGGCTTCCACTGAAGCTTTCTTT. This encodes CASGMASTEAFF. Full variable domain (outside the CDR3, taken from reference TRBV12-5 and TRBJ1-1): DARVTQTPRHKVTEMGQEVTMRCQPILGHNTVFWYRQTMMQGLELLAYFRNRAPLDDSGMPKDRFSAEMPDATLATLKIQPSEPRDSAVYFCASGMASTEAFFGQGTRLTVV.

The chain recombines TRBV27 with TRBJ2-5, with D possibly being TRBD1 or TRBD2 (6 bases each). V shed 4 bases and J shed 1 base, with 13 bases lying between them. The CDR3 totals 15 residues. Germline assignment: CDR1 MNHEY and CDR2 SMNVEV (reference sequence). The DNA for the CDR3 is TGTGCCAGCAGTTCACAGGGAGGTCCCCAAGAGACCCAGTACTTC. This encodes CASSSQGGPQETQYF.

The table lists this clonotype with a few counts. This chain joins TRBV12-3 or TRBV12-4 and TRBJ2-3; perhaps TRBD2 as D (6 bases). The V end lost 5 bases, the J end lost 6 bases, and 12 bases lay between the germline ends. CDR3 length equals 13 residues. CDR3 coding DNA: TGTGCCAGCAGTCCCCTAGCGCTTGATACGCAGTATTTT. It is translated as CASSPLALDTQYF.

The sample holds a few counts of this clonotype. This chain connects TRBV19 to TRBJ2-1, with 11 positions matching TRBD2. This CDR3 spans 18 amino acids. Germline CDR1 LNHDA, CDR2 SQIVND (reference sequence). V lost 3 bases to trimming and J lost 3 bases; unmatched junction nucleotides: 10. CDR3 residues: CASSIKTHSGGGYNEQFF. CDR3 bases: TGTGCCAGTAGTATTAAAACCCATAGCGGGGGGGGCTACAATGAGCAGTTCTTC.

This chain links TRBV12-3 or TRBV12-4 with TRBJ1-4; D is unresolved. The CDR3 runs 13 residues. The V end was cut by 3 bases, the J end by 3 bases, with 5 bases between. As DNA, the CDR3 is TGTGCCAGCAGTTTTACTGCTAATGAAAAACTGTTTTTT. Translated: CASSFTANEKLFF.

The sample holds a few counts of this clonotype. V and J are TRBV4-1 and TRBJ2-5, with D unresolved. The CDR3 totals 13 residues. The germline V gene encodes CDR1 MGHRA and CDR2 YSYEKL. The germline V and J ends were trimmed by 1 base and 5 bases, with 8 bases remaining between them. The CDR3 nucleotides are TGCGCCAGCAGCCAAGGAATGGCGGAGACCCAGTACTTC. This encodes CASSQGMAETQYF.

In this sample, this clonotype turned up a few times. V is TRBV7-9 and J is TRBJ2-1, with D perhaps matching TRBD2 (6 bases). Germline V gives CDR1 SEHNR, CDR2 FQNEAQ (reference sequence). The CDR3 covers 15 residues. V lost 4 bases and J 4 bases, leaving 14 bases between the germline ends. The CDR3, as DNA: TGTGCCAGCAGCTATTCCGGGACTCCTTACAATGAGCAGTTCTTC. Protein product: CASSYSGTPYNEQFF.

The chain couples TRBV6-6 to TRBJ2-7; D not certain. The CDR3 runs 12 residues. In germline, CDR1 is MNHNY, CDR2 SVGAGI (reference sequence). The V and J ends lost 0 bases and 5 bases respectively, with 5 bases between them. This CDR3 reads CASSYSQNEQYV. CDR3 DNA: TGTGCCAGCAGTTACTCCCAGAACGAGCAGTACGTC.

The J gene is TRBJ2-7, the V gene TRBV27; D is unclear. This CDR3 is 13 amino acids long. The germline V gene encodes CDR1 MNHEY and CDR2 SMNVEV (reference sequence). V gave up 3 bases and J gave up 3 bases, with 9 bases separating them. The CDR3 is CASSFSQDYEQYV. CDR3 DNA sequence: TGTGCCAGCAGTTTCTCGCAGGACTACGAGCAGTACGTC.

This clonotype was seen more than once but under ten times. The chain uses TRBV12-3 or TRBV12-4 and TRBJ1-2; D uncertain. With 5 bases removed from V and 5 bases from J, the gap between germline ends came to 15 bases. The CDR3 covers 14 residues. DNA of the CDR3: TGTGCCAGCAGTATAGGGCTCTTAACTTATGGCTACACCTTC. Its protein product is CASSIGLLTYGYTF.

The chain couples TRBV27 to TRBJ2-7; perhaps D is TRBD1 or TRBD2 (5 bases each). Per the germline V gene, CDR1 is MNHEY and CDR2 is SMNVEV (reference sequence). Trimming cost V 5 bases and J 3 bases, with 11 bases left between them. CDR3 length equals 13 residues. The CDR3 spells CASSPRDVYEQYF. The DNA for the CDR3 is TGTGCCAGCAGTCCACGGGACGTCTACGAGCAGTACTTC.

The rearrangement joins TRBV25-1 to TRBJ2-3; TRBD2 matches at 8 bases. V shed 0 bases and J 3 bases; nucleotides not matched to a gene: 11. Germline assignment: CDR1 MGHDK and CDR2 SYGVNS. This CDR3 spans 18 amino acids. This CDR3 is CASSEYLSAGGKTDTQYF. The CDR3 region has the DNA TGTGCCAGCAGTGAATATCTTTCGGCGGGGGGCAAAACAGATACGCAGTATTTT.

Points on this clonotype: Since a much larger clone is just one base distant, this may be a read error. The CDR3 ends on some other residue instead of the conserved phenylalanine or tryptophan, so this is likely a read error. The chain has TRBV6-8 and TRBJ2-1; 11 nucleotides line up with TRBD2. Germline loops: CDR1 MNHGY, CDR2 SAAAGT. The trim removed 5 bases at V and 4 bases at J, leaving 7 bases unmatched. This CDR3 is 16 amino acids long. CDR3 coding DNA: TGTGCCAGCAGTCCAAGACTAGCGGGGCAGTACAATGAGCAGTTCTTA. Amino acid sequence: CASSPRLAGQYNEQFL.

V usage is TRBV20-1 and J usage is TRBJ1-5, with D unresolved. The V gene's germline CDR1 is DFQATT and CDR2 SNEGSKA (reference sequence). The V end was cut by 1 base, the J end by 0 bases, with 7 bases between. The CDR3 has 14 amino acids. The CDR3 loop is CSARGRDSNQPQHF. As DNA, the CDR3 is TGCAGTGCTAGAGGCCGCGATAGCAATCAGCCCCAGCATTTT.

This chain links TRBV2 with TRBJ1-1; D gene unclear. The CDR3 loop spans 13 amino acids. Deletions cut 3 bases from V and 3 bases from J, with 8 bases between. Germline V gene sequence: CDR1 SNHLY, CDR2 FYNNEI. Here the CDR3 DNA reads TGTGCCAGCAGTGATTGGCAGTACACTGAAGCTTTCTTT. Protein product: CASSDWQYTEAFF.

Regarding this clonotype: One base away lies a much larger clone, so this may be a sequencing read error. The V call is TRBV7-2, the J call TRBJ2-5; 10 bases agree with TRBD1. The CDR3 length is 15 residues. Germline lookup yields CDR1 SGHTA and CDR2 FQGNSA. This CDR3 is CANSPPGQGKETQYF. CDR3 nucleotide sequence: TGTGCCAACAGCCCCCCGGGACAGGGGAAAGAGACCCAGTACTTC.